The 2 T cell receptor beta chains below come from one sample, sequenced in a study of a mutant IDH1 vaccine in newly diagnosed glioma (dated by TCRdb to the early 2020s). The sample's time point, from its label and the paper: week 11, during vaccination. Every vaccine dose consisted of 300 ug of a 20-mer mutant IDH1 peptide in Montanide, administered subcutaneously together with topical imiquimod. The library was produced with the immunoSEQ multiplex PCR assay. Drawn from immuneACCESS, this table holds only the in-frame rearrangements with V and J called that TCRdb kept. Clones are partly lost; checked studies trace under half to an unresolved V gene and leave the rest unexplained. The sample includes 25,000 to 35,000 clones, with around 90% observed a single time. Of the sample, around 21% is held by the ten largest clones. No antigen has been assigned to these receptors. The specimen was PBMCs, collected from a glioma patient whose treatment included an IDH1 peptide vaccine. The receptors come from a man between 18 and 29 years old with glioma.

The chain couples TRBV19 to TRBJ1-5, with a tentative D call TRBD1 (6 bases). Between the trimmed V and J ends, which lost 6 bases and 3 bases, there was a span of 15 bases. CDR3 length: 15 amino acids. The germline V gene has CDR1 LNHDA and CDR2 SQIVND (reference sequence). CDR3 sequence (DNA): TGTGCCAGTAGCCCGGACAGCCTCAACAATCAGCCCCAGCATTTT. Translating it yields CASSPDSLNNQPQHF.

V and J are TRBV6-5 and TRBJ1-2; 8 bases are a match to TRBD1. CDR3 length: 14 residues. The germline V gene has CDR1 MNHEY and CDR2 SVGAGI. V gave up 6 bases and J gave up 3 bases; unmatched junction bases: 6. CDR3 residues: CASSVRGPYYGYTF. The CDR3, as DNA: TGTGCCAGCAGCGTCAGGGGGCCGTACTATGGCTACACCTTC.